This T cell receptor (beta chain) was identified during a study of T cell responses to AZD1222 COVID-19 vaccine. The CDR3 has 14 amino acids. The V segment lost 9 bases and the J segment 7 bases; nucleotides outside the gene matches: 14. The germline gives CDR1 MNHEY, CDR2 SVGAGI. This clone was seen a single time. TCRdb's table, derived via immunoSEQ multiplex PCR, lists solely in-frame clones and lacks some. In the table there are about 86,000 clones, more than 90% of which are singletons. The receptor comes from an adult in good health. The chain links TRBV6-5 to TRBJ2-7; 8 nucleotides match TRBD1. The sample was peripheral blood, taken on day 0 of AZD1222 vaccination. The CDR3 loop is CASEPGQEAREQYF. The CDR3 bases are TGTGCCAGTGAACCGGGACAGGAGGCGAGGGAGCAGTACTTC.